The rows below give T cell receptor beta chains drawn from one sample of a study of Tregs in tolerant kidney transplant recipients. TCRdb keeps only in-frame clones here, not all; method: immunoSEQ multiplex PCR. In the table there are about 81,000 clones, 75% to 95% of which are singletons. The sequences come from CD4+ T cells from blood (PBMCs), collected 24 months after the transplant. These receptors were obtained from a human patient who received a combined kidney and bone marrow transplant. The graft donor may account for some of the T cells. The CDR3 runs from the conserved cysteine through the conserved F or W. Fields, in order: J gene, clone size, D gene, V gene, CDR3 protein, CDR3 DNA. The D gene is left open where the match is weak. Where a row states a size, it is once, few, many or the class of an expanded clone; other rows omit it.

>TRBJ2-5|-|-|TRBV7-6
CASSLAHPGPGETQYF
TGTGCCAGCAGCTTAGCCCACCCTGGGCCAGGGGAGACCCAGTACTTC
>TRBJ2-1|-|TRBD2|TRBV7-2
CASSSLAGGSYEQFF
TGTGCCAGCAGCTCACTAGCGGGGGGGTCCTATGAGCAGTTCTTC
>TRBJ2-2|-|-|TRBV7-9
CASSPQTGLNTGELFF
TGTGCCAGCAGCCCCCAGACAGGTTTGAACACCGGGGAGCTGTTTTTT
>TRBJ1-5|-|-|TRBV4-2
CASSHSRQDQKPPQHF
TGTGCCAGCAGCCACTCCCGACAGGATCAGAAACCGCCCCAGCATTTT
>TRBJ2-3|-|TRBD2|TRBV19
CASRLSGRSTDTQYF
TGTGCCAGTAGGCTAAGCGGGAGGTCCACAGATACGCAGTATTTT
>TRBJ1-4|-|TRBD1|TRBV7-9
CASSFGDRDNEKLFF
TGTGCCAGCAGCTTCGGTGACAGGGATAATGAAAAACTGTTTTTT
>TRBJ2-1|-|TRBD1|TRBV14
CASSQDGDRGPNRNNEQFF
TGTGCCAGCAGCCAAGACGGAGACAGGGGGCCCAACCGCAACAATGAGCAGTTCTTC
>TRBJ2-3|-|-|TRBV19
CASSFRHAIGDTQYF
TGTGCCAGTAGTTTCCGACATGCTATAGGAGATACGCAGTATTTT
>TRBJ2-7|-|-|TRBV4-3
CASSQESSGNPYEQYF
TGCGCCAGCAGCCAAGAATCCAGCGGTAACCCCTACGAGCAGTACTTC
>TRBJ2-7|-|TRBD1|TRBV5-1
CASSKTGDGYEQYF
TGCGCCAGCAGCAAGACAGGGGATGGGTACGAGCAGTACTTC
>TRBJ1-1|once|-|TRBV6-5
CASSRVGTEAFF
TGTGCCAGCAGTCGGGTTGGCACTGAAGCTTTCTTT
>TRBJ2-7|-|-|TRBV5-4
CASSRPGQRTYEQYF
TGTGCCAGCAGTCGGCCGGGACAACGAACCTACGAGCAGTACTTC
>TRBJ2-1|-|-|TRBV27
CASSFGFQRFGNEQFF
TGTGCCAGCAGTTTCGGGTTCCAGCGGTTTGGCAATGAGCAGTTCTTC
>TRBJ2-7|-|-|TRBV23-1
CASSQSTRNFYEQYF
TGCGCCAGCAGTCAATCTACCAGGAACTTCTACGAGCAGTACTTC
>TRBJ2-7|-|TRBD2|TRBV6-6
CASSYLPSGRSEQYF
TGTGCCAGCAGTTACTTACCTAGCGGGAGGAGCGAGCAGTACTTC
>TRBJ2-5|-|TRBD2|TRBV7-2
CASSPGAGLAVYF
TGTGCCAGCAGCCCGGGGGCTGGACTAGCTGTATACTTC
>TRBJ2-6|-|-|TRBV18
CASSPVQGPHFSGANVLTF
TGTGCCAGCTCACCTGTACAGGGACCCCATTTCTCTGGGGCCAACGTCCTGACTTTC
>TRBJ2-7|-|TRBD1|TRBV6-5
CASSYSVQGLYEQYF
TGTGCCAGCAGTTACTCGGTACAGGGGCTCTACGAGCAGTACTTC
>TRBJ1-6|-|TRBD1|TRBV18
CASLQTGTGFSPLHF
TGTGCCAGCTTACAAACCGGGACAGGGTTTTCACCCCTCCACTTT
>TRBJ2-5|-|TRBD2|TRBV5-1
CASTGGLAGGSETQYF
TGCGCCAGCACCGGGGGACTAGCGGGAGGCAGTGAGACCCAGTACTTC
>TRBJ1-5|-|-|TRBV19
CASAQGGQPQHF
TGTGCCAGTGCGCAGGGAGGTCAGCCCCAGCATTTT
>TRBJ2-7|-|TRBD2|TRBV10-3
CATLPGLAGTYEQYF
TGTGCCACGTTACCGGGACTAGCGGGGACCTACGAGCAGTACTTC
>TRBJ2-6|-|TRBD2|TRBV4-2
CASSPTIAGGSKSSGANVLTF
TGTGCCAGCAGCCCAACCATAGCGGGGGGCTCCAAATCCTCTGGGGCCAACGTCCTGACTTTC
>TRBJ2-3|-|-|TRBV19
CASMGQVGTDTQYF
TGTGCCAGTATGGGACAAGTTGGCACAGATACGCAGTATTTT
>TRBJ2-3|-|TRBD2|TRBV6-4
CARPGSGLGLADTQYF
TGTGCCAGACCGGGGTCGGGACTAGGTCTTGCAGATACGCAGTATTTT
>TRBJ1-6|once|-|TRBV7-2
CASSSRRGDSPLHF
TGTGCCAGCAGCTCCAGACGAGGTGACTCACCCCTCCACTTT
>TRBJ2-6|-|-|TRBV28
CASSFGGGSGANVLTF
TGTGCCAGCAGTTTTGGAGGTGGCTCTGGGGCCAACGTCCTGACTTTC
>TRBJ2-3|-|-|TRBV2
CASRPSWGPYTDTQYF
TGTGCCAGCAGGCCTTCCTGGGGGCCATACACAGATACGCAGTATTTT
>TRBJ2-1|-|TRBD2|TRBV29-1
CSVVFSGAYNEQFF
TGCAGCGTTGTTTTTAGCGGGGCCTACAATGAGCAGTTCTTC
>TRBJ2-7|-|-|TRBV9
CASSVAHSYEQYF
TGTGCCAGCAGCGTAGCTCACAGCTACGAGCAGTACTTC
>TRBJ1-3|once|-|TRBV11-3
CASSLNRAGNTIYF
TGTGCCAGCAGCTTAAACAGGGCTGGAAACACCATATATTTT
>TRBJ1-5|-|TRBD1|TRBV2
CASSFDRGVQPQHF
TGTGCCAGCAGCTTCGACAGGGGGGTTCAGCCCCAGCATTTT
>TRBJ1-6|-|-|TRBV5-4
CASSLPGTPNNSPLHF
TGTGCCAGCAGCTTGCCAGGCACGCCCAATAATTCCCCCCTCCACTTT
>TRBJ2-7|-|-|TRBV7-9
CASSFRDFPPYEQYF
TGTGCCAGCAGCTTCCGGGACTTCCCCCCTTACGAGCAGTACTTC
>TRBJ2-1|once|TRBD2|TRBV10-3
CAISEGSGRGDYNEQFF
TGTGCCATCAGTGAGGGTAGCGGGAGGGGTGACTACAATGAGCAGTTCTTC
>TRBJ1-6|-|TRBD1|TRBV30
CAWSAPRTGNPPLHF
TGTGCCTGGAGTGCGCCTCGGACAGGGAATCCCCCCCTCCACTTT
>TRBJ1-2|-|-|TRBV5-1
CASSLEGQNYGYTF
TGCGCCAGCAGCTTGGAGGGGCAGAACTATGGCTACACCTTC
>TRBJ2-7|-|TRBD1|TRBV18
CASSPSPYRDRGYEQYF
TGTGCCAGCTCACCCTCCCCGTACCGGGACAGGGGGTACGAGCAGTACTTC
>TRBJ2-1|-|-|TRBV11-3
CASSLSLNNEQFF
TGTGCCAGCAGCTTAAGCCTTAACAATGAGCAGTTCTTC
>TRBJ1-2|once|TRBD1|TRBV11-2
CASSLTWDSDYGYTF
TGTGCCAGCAGCTTAACATGGGACAGCGACTATGGCTACACCTTC
>TRBJ2-2|-|TRBD2|TRBV4-1
CASSQDFRRSSGGFNTGELFF
TGCGCCAGCAGCCAAGATTTCCGCCGTTCTAGCGGGGGATTCAACACCGGGGAGCTGTTTTTT
>TRBJ2-5|once|-|TRBV28
CASSPPTSSKTQYF
TGTGCCAGCAGTCCCCCTACTAGTTCGAAGACCCAGTACTTC